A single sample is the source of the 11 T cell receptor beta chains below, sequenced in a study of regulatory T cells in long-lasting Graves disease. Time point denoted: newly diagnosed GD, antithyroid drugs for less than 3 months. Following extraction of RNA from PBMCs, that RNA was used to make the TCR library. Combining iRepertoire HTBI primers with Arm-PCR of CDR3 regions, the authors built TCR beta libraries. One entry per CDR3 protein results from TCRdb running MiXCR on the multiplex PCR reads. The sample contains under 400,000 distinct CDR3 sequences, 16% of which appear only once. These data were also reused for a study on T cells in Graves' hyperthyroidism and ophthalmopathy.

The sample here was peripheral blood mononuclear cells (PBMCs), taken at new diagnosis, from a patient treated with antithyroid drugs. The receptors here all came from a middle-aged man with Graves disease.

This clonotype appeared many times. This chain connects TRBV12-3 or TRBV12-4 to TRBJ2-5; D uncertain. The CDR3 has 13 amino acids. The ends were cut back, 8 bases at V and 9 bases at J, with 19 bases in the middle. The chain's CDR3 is CASLGSYSGSQYF. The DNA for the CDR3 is TGTGCCAGCCTGGGCAGCTACTCAGGTTCCCAGTACTTC.

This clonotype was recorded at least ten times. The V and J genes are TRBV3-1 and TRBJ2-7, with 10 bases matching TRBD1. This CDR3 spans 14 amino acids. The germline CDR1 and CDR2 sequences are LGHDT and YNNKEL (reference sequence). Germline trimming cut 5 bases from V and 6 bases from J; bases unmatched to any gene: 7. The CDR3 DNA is TGTGCCAGCAGCTACGGACAGGGGGGAAGCGAGCAGTACTTC. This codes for CASSYGQGGSEQYF.

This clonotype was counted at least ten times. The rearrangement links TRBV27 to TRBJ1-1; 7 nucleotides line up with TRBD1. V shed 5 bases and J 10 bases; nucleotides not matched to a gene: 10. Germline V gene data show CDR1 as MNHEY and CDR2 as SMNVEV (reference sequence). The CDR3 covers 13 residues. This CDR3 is CASSQRQGVRAFF. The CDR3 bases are TGTGCCAGCAGTCAAAGACAGGGAGTTCGAGCTTTCTTT.

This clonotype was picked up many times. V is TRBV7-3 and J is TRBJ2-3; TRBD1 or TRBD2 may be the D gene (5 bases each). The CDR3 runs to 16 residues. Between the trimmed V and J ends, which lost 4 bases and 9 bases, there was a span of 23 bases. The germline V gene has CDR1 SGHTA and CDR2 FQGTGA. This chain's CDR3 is CASSSMSAESGSTQYF. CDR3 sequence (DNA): TGTGCCAGCAGCTCCATGTCAGCGGAATCAGGGTCGACGCAGTATTTT. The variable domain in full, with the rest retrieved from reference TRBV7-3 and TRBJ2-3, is GAGVSQTPSNKVTEKGKYVELRCDPISGHTALYWYRQSLGQGPEFLIYFQGTGAADDSGLPNDRFFAVRPEGSVSTLKIQRTERGDSAVYLCASSSMSAESGSTQYFGPGTRLTVL.

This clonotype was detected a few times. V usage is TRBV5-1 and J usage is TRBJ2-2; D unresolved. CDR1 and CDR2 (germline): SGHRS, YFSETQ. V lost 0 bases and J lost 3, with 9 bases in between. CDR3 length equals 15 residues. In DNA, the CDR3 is TGCGCCAGCAGCTTGGGGGCCCTGGACACCGGGGAGCTGTTTTTT. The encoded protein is CASSLGALDTGELFF.

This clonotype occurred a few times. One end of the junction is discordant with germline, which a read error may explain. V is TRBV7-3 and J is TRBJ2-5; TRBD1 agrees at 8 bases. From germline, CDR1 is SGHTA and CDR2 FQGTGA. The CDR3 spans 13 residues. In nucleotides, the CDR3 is TGTGCCAGCAGCTCGGACAGGGTGGGGACCCGGTACTTC. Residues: CASSSDRVGTRYF.

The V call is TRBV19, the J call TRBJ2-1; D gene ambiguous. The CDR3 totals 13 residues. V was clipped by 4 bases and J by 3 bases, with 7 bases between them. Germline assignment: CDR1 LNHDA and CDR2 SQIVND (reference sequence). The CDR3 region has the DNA TGTGCCAGTAGTAGGTTGAGCTACAATGAGCAGTTCTTC. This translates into CASSRLSYNEQFF.

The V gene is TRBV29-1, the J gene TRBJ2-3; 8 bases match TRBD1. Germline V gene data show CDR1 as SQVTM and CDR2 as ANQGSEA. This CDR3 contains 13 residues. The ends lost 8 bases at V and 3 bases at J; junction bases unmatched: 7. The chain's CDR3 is CSNRQGSTDTQYF. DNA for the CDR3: TGCAGCAACCGACAGGGGAGTACAGATACGCAGTATTTT.

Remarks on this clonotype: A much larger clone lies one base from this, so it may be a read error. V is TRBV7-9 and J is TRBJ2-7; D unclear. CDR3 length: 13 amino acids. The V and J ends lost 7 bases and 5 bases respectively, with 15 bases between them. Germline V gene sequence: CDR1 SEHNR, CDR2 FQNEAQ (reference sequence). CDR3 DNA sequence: TGTGCCAGCACCCCTTGGAGCGTCAACGAGCAGTACTTC. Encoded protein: CASTPWSVNEQYF.

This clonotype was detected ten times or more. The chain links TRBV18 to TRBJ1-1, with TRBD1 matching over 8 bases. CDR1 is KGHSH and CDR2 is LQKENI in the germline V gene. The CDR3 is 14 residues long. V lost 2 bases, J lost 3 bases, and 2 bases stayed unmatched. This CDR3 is CASSPETGDTEAFF. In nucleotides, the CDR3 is TGTGCCAGCTCACCAGAGACAGGGGACACTGAAGCTTTCTTT.

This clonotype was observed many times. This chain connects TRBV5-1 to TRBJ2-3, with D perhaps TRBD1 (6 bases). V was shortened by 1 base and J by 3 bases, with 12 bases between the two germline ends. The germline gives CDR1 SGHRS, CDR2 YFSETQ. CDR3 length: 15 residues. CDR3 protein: CASSLKTGRTDTQYF. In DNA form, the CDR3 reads TGCGCCAGCAGCTTGAAAACAGGGAGAACAGATACGCAGTATTTT.